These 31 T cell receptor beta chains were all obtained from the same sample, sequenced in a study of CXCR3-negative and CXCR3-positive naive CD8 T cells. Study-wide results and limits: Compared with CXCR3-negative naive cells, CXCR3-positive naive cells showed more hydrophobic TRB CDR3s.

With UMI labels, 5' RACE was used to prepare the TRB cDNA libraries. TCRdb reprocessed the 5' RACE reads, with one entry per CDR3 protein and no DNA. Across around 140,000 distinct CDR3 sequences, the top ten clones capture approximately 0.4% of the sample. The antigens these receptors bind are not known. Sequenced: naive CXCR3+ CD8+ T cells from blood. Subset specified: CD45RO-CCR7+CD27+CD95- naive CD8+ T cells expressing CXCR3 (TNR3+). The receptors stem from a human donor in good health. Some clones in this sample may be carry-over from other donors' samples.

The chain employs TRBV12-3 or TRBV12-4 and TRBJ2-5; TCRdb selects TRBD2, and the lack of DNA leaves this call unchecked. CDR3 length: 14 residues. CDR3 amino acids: CASSTYSGRKTQYF.

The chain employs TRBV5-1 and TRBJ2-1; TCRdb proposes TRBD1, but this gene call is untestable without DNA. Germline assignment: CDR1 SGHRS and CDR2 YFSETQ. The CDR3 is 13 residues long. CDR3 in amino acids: CASSYSGANEQFF. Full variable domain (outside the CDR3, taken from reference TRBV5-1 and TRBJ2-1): KAGVTQTPRYLIKTRGQQVTLSCSPISGHRSVSWYQQTPGQGLQFLFEYFSETQRNKGNFPGRFSGRQFSNSRSEMNVSTLELGDSALYLCASSYSGANEQFFGPGTRLTVL.

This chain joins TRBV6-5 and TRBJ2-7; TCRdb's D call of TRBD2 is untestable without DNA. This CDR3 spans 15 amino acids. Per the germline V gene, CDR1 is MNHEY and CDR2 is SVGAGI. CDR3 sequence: CASSYSSGGGYEQYF.

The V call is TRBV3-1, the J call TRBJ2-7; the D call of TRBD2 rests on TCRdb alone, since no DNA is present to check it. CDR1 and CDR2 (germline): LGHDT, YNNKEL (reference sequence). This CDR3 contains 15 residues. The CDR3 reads CASSLIAGGAYEQYF.

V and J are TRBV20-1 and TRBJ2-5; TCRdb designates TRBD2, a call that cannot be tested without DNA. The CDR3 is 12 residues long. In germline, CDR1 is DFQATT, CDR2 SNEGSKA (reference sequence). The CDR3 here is CSARGEREGQYF.

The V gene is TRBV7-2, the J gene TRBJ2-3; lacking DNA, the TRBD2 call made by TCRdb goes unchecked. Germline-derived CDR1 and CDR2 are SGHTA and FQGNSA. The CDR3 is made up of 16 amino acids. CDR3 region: CASSPHLAGGTDTQYF.

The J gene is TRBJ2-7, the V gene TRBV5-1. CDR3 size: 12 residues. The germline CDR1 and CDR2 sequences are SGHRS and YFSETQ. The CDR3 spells CASSSDSYEQYF.

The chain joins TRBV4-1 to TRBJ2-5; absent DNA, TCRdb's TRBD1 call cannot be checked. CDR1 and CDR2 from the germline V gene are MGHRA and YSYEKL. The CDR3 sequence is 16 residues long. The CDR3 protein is CASSQVGLTGMETQYF.

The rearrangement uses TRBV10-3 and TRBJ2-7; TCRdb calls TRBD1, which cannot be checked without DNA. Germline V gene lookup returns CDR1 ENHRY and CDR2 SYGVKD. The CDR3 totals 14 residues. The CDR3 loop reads CAISEPGVAYEQYF.

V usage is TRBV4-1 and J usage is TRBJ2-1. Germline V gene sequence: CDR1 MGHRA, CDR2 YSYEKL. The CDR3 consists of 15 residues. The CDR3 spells CASSQKTSAYNEQFF.

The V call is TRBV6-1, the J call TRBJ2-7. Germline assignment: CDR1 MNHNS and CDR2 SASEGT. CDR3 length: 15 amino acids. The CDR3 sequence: CASSEVDSSSYEQYF.

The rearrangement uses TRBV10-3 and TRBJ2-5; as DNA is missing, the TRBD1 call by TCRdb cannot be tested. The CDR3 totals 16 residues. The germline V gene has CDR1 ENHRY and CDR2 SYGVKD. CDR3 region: CAISEEGGGSQETQYF.

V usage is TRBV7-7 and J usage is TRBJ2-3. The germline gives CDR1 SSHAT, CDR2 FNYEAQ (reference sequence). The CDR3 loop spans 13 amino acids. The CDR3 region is CASSSVFTDTQYF.

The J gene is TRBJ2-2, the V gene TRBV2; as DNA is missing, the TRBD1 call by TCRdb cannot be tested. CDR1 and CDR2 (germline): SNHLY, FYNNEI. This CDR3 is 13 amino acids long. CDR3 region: CAINRVNTGELFF.

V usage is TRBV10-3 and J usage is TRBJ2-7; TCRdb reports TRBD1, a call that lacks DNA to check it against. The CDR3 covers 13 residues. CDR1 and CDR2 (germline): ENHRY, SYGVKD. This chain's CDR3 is CAIRGGPLYEQYF.

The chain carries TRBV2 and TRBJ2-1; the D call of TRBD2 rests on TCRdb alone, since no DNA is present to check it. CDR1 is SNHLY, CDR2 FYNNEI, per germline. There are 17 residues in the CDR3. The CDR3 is CASRIGTSGVHYNEQFF.

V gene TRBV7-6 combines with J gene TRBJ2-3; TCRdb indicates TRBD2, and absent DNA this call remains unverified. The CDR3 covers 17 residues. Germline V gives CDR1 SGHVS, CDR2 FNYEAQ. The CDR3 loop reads CASSLYTLAGGGNTQYF.

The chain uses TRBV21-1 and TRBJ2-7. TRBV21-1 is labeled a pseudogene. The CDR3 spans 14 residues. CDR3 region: CASSNRGDTYEQYF.

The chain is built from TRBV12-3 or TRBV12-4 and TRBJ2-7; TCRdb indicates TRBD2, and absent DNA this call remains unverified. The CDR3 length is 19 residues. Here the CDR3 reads CASRDDRGLTSGRPQEQYF.

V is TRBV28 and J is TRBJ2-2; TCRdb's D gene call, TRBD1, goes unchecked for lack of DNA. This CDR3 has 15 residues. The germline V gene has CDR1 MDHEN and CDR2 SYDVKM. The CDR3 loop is CASSLDRYYTGELFF. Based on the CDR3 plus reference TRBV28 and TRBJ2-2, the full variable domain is DVKVTQSSRYLVKRTGEKVFLECVQDMDHENMFWYRQDPGLGLRLIYFSYDVKMKEKGDIPEGYSVSREKKERFSLILESASTNQTSMYLCASSLDRYYTGELFFGEGSRLTVL.

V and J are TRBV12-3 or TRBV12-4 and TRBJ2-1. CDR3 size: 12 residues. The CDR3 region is CASSPLYNEQFF.

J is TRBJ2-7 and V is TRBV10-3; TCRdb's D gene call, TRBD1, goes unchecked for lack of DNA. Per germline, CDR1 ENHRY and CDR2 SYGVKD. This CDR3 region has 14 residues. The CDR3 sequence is CAIKAAGGFYEQYF.

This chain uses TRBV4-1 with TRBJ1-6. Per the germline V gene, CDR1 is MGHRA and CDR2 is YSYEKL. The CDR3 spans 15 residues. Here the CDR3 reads CASSLGTANNSPLHF.

CDR3: CASSQAGAGVDTQYF. V gene TRBV4-1 combines with J gene TRBJ2-3; no DNA is available, so the TRBD2 call from TCRdb remains unchecked. Germline V lookup: CDR1 MGHRA, CDR2 YSYEKL. CDR3 length equals 15 residues.

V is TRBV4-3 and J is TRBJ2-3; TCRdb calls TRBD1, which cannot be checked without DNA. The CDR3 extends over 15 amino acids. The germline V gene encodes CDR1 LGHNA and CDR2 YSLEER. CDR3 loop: CASSHRQGRTDTQYF.

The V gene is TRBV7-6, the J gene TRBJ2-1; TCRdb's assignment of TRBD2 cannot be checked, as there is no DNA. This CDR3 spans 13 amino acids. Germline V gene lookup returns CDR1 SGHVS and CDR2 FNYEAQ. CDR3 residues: CASSFSGPNEQFF.

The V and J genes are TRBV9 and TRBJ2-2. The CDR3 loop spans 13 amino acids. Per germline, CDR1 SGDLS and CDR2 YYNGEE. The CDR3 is CASSVDLGGELFF.

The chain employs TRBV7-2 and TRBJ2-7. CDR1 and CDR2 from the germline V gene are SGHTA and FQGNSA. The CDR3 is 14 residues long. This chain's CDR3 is CASSLVGISYEQYF. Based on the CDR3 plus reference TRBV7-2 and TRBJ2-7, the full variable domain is GAGVSQSPSNKVTEKGKDVELRCDPISGHTALYWYRQSLGQGLEFLIYFQGNSAPDKSGLPSDRFSAERTGGSVSTLTIQRTQQEDSAVYLCASSLVGISYEQYFGPGTRLTVT.

The CDR3 here is CASSLEGQGGFYEQYF. This rearrangement joins TRBV7-9 to TRBJ2-7; TCRdb gives TRBD1 as the D gene, but with no DNA this cannot be confirmed. Germline assignment: CDR1 SEHNR and CDR2 FQNEAQ (reference sequence). The CDR3 loop spans 16 amino acids.

CDR3: CASSSNLASYEQYF. This chain uses TRBV5-6 with TRBJ2-7; lacking DNA, the TRBD2 call made by TCRdb goes unchecked. CDR1 SGHDT and CDR2 YYEEEE come from the germline V gene. The CDR3 has 14 residues.

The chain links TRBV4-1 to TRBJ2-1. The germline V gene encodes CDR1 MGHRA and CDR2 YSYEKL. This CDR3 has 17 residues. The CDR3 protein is CASSQNLAVGPYNEQFF.